The 25 T cell receptor beta chains reported below all come from one sample, sequenced in a study of T-cell memory formation after mild COVID-19. Each CDR3 protein is one row after TCRdb ran MiXCR on the 5' RACE reads. The sample lists around 30,000 distinct CDR3 sequences, about 12% occurring once. The material sequenced was PBMCs or a T cell subset sorted from them (not recorded which). The receptor source for this set is an adult woman who had mild COVID-19 (a few samples of this study predate the infection). Cell type and time point are not known.

This clonotype was counted many times. This sequence joins TRBV6-6 and TRBJ2-3; weak D call: TRBD2 (6 bases). This CDR3 has 15 amino acids. Germline CDR1 reads MNHNY; CDR2 reads SVGAGI (reference sequence). V lost 5 bases to trimming and J lost 3 bases, with 15 bases between them. The CDR3 is CASSLVEGNTDTQYF. In DNA form, the CDR3 reads TGTGCCAGCAGTCTAGTGGAGGGGAATACAGATACGCAGTATTTT.

The genes are TRBV7-6 and TRBJ2-5; possible D gene TRBD2, 6 bases. The V gene's germline CDR1 is SGHVS and CDR2 FNYEAQ. Trimming removed 1 base at V and 5 bases at J, with 23 bases between. The CDR3 contains 18 residues. The CDR3 reads CASSLDGAGTRRRETQYF. Written as DNA, the CDR3 is TGTGCCAGCAGCTTAGATGGGGCGGGGACCCGACGAAGGGAGACCCAGTACTTC.

This clonotype was seen only a few times. The chain has TRBV12-3 or TRBV12-4 and TRBJ1-2, with unresolved D. V was shortened by 4 bases and J by 7 bases, with 13 bases between the two germline ends. The CDR3 totals 13 residues. CDR3 sequence: CASSSNGFGGYTF. DNA of the CDR3: TGTGCCAGCAGTTCCAATGGTTTCGGTGGCTACACCTTC.

This clonotype was counted many times. Without the conserved terminal phenylalanine or tryptophan, this CDR3 likely stems from a read error. The DNA is left out, because the CDR3 cannot be placed on it with certainty; the CDR3 is given as TCRdb lists it. The chain links TRBV25-1 to TRBJ2-1; the table assigns TRBD1, which was not confirmed against the DNA. The CDR3 is 13 residues long, counting both termini. Germline V gene lookup returns CDR1 MGHDK and CDR2 SYGVNS. The CDR3 loop reads CASSRFGDRFSEI.

This clonotype was picked up many times. V usage is TRBV9 and J usage is TRBJ2-2; D gene uncertain. CDR1 and CDR2 (germline): SGDLS, YYNGEE. The CDR3 spans 14 residues. The V gene lost 4 bases and the J gene lost 1 base, with 8 bases spanning the gap. CDR3 in DNA: TGTGCCAGCAGCCCTAAACTGAACACCGGGGAGCTGTTTTTT. Its protein product is CASSPKLNTGELFF.

This clonotype appeared many times. This chain connects TRBV30 to TRBJ2-4, with 10 bases that match TRBD1. CDR3 length equals 14 residues. The V and J ends lost 3 bases and 2 bases, in that order; junction bases with no gene match: 1. Looked up from germline, CDR1 is GTSNPN and CDR2 is SVGIG (reference sequence). The CDR3 protein is CAWRDRGTKNIQYF. CDR3 DNA sequence: TGTGCCTGGAGGGACAGGGGGACCAAAAACATTCAGTACTTC.

The table lists this clonotype with many counts. CDR3: CASTPTGYNYGYTF. CDR3 bases: TGTGCCAGCACTCCGACGGGGTATAACTATGGCTACACCTTC. The rearrangement joins TRBV25-1 to TRBJ1-2; D call uncertain. Germline values: CDR1 MGHDK, CDR2 SYGVNS. The V and J ends lost 7 bases and 1 base respectively, with 13 bases between them. The CDR3 is made up of 14 amino acids.

This clonotype was observed many times. This chain's CDR3 is CASSLGTGRYEQYF. For the CDR3, the DNA is TGTGCCAGCAGCTTGGGCACAGGAAGATACGAGCAGTACTTC. The chain recombines TRBV5-6 with TRBJ2-7; perhaps TRBD1 as D (5 bases). The CDR3 covers 14 residues. V was trimmed by 0 bases and J by 4 bases, leaving 11 bases between them. Germline values: CDR1 SGHDT, CDR2 YYEEEE.

This clonotype was observed many times. The J gene is TRBJ2-3, the V gene TRBV5-1, with 12 bases identical to TRBD2. This CDR3 has 17 amino acids. V lost 3 bases, J lost 6 bases, and 11 bases stayed unmatched. Germline CDR1 is SGHRS and CDR2 is YFSETQ. In nucleotides, the CDR3 is TGCGCCAGCAGCTCGACGGTGACTAGCGGGAGATTGGATACGCAGTATTTT. Protein product: CASSSTVTSGRLDTQYF.

V gene TRBV7-2 combines with J gene TRBJ1-2, with no clear D. The germline CDR1 and CDR2 sequences are SGHTA and FQGNSA. This CDR3 is 13 amino acids long. V lost 6 bases and J lost 9, with 17 bases in between. The DNA of the CDR3 is TGTGCCAGCAGACCGGGGTGGGATTCGTGCTACACCTTC. It encodes CASRPGWDSCYTF.

This clonotype was recorded many times. This chain connects TRBV30 to TRBJ1-3; D not certain. V dropped 2 bases and J dropped 0 bases, with 14 bases sitting between them. This CDR3 is built from 16 residues. Germline V gives CDR1 GTSNPN, CDR2 SVGIG (reference sequence). The CDR3 coding sequence is TGTGCCTGGAGTTCACAGATACCCAGCTCTGGAAACACCATATATTTT. Translated, it gives CAWSSQIPSSGNTIYF.

This clonotype was seen ten or more times. The chain recombines TRBV20-1 with TRBJ2-7; D possibly matches TRBD1 or TRBD2 (5 bases each). The CDR3 spans 15 residues. The germline CDR1 and CDR2 sequences are DFQATT and SNEGSKA (reference sequence). V lost 1 base to trimming and J lost 6 bases, with 19 bases between them. The CDR3: CSARVPGTPAAEQYF. The DNA of the CDR3 is TGCAGTGCTAGAGTCCCCGGGACGCCGGCGGCCGAGCAGTACTTC.

This clonotype was seen ten or more times. This rearrangement joins TRBV5-6 to TRBJ1-2; TRBD1 is a possible D gene (6 bases). The CDR3 extends over 15 amino acids. Per germline, CDR1 SGHDT and CDR2 YYEEEE. V was shortened by 4 bases and J by 7 bases, with 20 bases between the two germline ends. The CDR3 region has the DNA TGTGCCAGCAGCCGACTCAACAGGGCTACCATTGGCTACACCTTC. This sequence encodes CASSRLNRATIGYTF. The full variable domain, with the rest looked up from reference TRBV5-6 and TRBJ1-2, is DAGVTQSPTHLIKTRGQQVTLRCSPKSGHDTVSWYQQALGQGPQFIFQYYEEEERQRGNFPDRFSGHQFPNYSSELNVNALLLGDSALYLCASSRLNRATIGYTFGSGTRLTVV.

This clonotype was picked up many times. The chain employs TRBV2 and TRBJ2-3; a weak D match, TRBD1 (6 bases). This CDR3 is built from 15 residues. V was shortened by 5 bases and J by 2 bases, with 14 bases between the two germline ends. Germline V lookup: CDR1 SNHLY, CDR2 FYNNEI. CDR3 region: CASSPGQLITDTQYF. CDR3 nucleotide sequence: TGTGCCAGCAGTCCTGGACAGTTGATCACAGATACGCAGTATTTT. Combining the CDR3 with reference TRBV2 and TRBJ2-3 gives the whole variable domain EPEVTQTPSHQVTQMGQEVILRCVPISNHLYFYWYRQILGQKVEFLVSFYNNEISEKSEIFDDQFSVERPDGSNFTLKIRSTKLEDSAMYFCASSPGQLITDTQYFGPGTRLTVL.

In its sample, this clonotype ranks as medium-sized (0.01 to 0.1%). The V and J genes are TRBV5-1 and TRBJ2-4, with 8 bases identical to TRBD1. This CDR3 has 17 amino acids. In germline, CDR1 is SGHRS, CDR2 YFSETQ. V gave up 3 bases and J gave up 0 bases; unmatched junction bases: 8. This CDR3 is CASSSGQGPLAKNIQYF. Written as DNA, the CDR3 is TGCGCCAGCAGCTCCGGACAGGGACCCCTAGCCAAAAACATTCAGTACTTC. The entire variable domain, with the rest obtained from reference TRBV5-1 and TRBJ2-4, is as follows: KAGVTQTPRYLIKTRGQQVTLSCSPISGHRSVSWYQQTPGQGLQFLFEYFSETQRNKGNFPGRFSGRQFSNSRSEMNVSTLELGDSALYLCASSSGQGPLAKNIQYFGAGTRLSVL.

This clonotype came up many times. The V and J genes are TRBV20-1 and TRBJ2-5, with TRBD2 identical over 13 bases. Germline V lookup: CDR1 DFQATT, CDR2 SNEGSKA (reference sequence). V lost 3 bases to trimming and J lost 3 bases; unmatched junction nucleotides: 7. The CDR3 runs to 16 residues. The DNA of the CDR3 is TGCAGTGCTAGGCCCTCGGGACTAGCGGGAAAAGAGACCCAGTACTTC. This translates into CSARPSGLAGKETQYF.

There are many counts of this clonotype. This chain uses TRBV29-1 with TRBJ1-5; 9 positions agree with TRBD1. CDR1 is SQVTM and CDR2 is ANQGSEA in the germline V gene. With V trimmed by 4 bases and J by 5 bases, 3 bases remained unmatched. The CDR3 spans 13 residues. The CDR3 here is CSVGWTGDQPQHF. The CDR3 DNA follows: TGCAGCGTTGGGTGGACAGGGGATCAGCCCCAGCATTTT.

Remarks on this clonotype: This may be a read error, as it is one base from a much larger clone. The chain couples TRBV12-3 or TRBV12-4 to TRBJ1-5; D not certain. Deletions cut 2 bases from V and 0 bases from J, with 17 bases between. The CDR3 contains 18 residues. The CDR3 DNA follows: TGTGCCAGCAGTTTATATCAGCTGGGGATAGTTAGCAATCAGCCCCAGCATTTT. It codes for CASSLYQLGIVSNQPQHF.

This clonotype was seen repeatedly, ten times or more. The V and J genes are TRBV5-5 and TRBJ1-2; TRBD1 aligns across 9 bases. Germline trimming cut 2 bases from V and 6 bases from J; bases unmatched to any gene: 11. The germline V gene encodes CDR1 SGHKS and CDR2 YYEKEE (reference sequence). The CDR3 sequence is 16 residues long. The CDR3 DNA follows: TGTGCCAGCAGCTTCCGGGACAGGGACCATGCGCATGGCTACACCTTC. It encodes CASSFRDRDHAHGYTF.

This clonotype was detected ten times or more. V gene TRBV29-1 combines with J gene TRBJ2-1; perhaps TRBD2 as D (5 bases). V lost 6 bases and J 0 bases, leaving 12 bases between the germline ends. This CDR3 contains 14 residues. Germline V lookup: CDR1 SQVTM, CDR2 ANQGSEA. The CDR3 DNA follows: TGCAGCGTCCGGACTTTCGCCTCCTACAATGAGCAGTTCTTC. This translates into CSVRTFASYNEQFF.

The chain joins TRBV5-1 to TRBJ1-2, with D possibly being TRBD1 (5 bases). The V end lost 0 bases, the J end lost 0 bases, and 9 bases lay between the germline ends. The CDR3 consists of 15 residues. From germline, CDR1 is SGHRS and CDR2 YFSETQ. The CDR3 coding sequence is TGCGCCAGCAGCTTGGCCTTGGGGGCTAACTATGGCTACACCTTC. Amino acid sequence: CASSLALGANYGYTF.

This clonotype was picked up many times. V is TRBV6-2 or TRBV6-3 and J is TRBJ2-1; the match to TRBD2 covers 13 bases. The CDR3 totals 17 residues. V shed 0 bases, J shed 4 bases, and the junction held 3 bases outside the gene matches. The germline V gene has CDR1 MNHEY and CDR2 SVGEGT. The CDR3 loop is CASSYSTSGGSYNEQFF. CDR3 coding DNA: TGTGCCAGCAGTTACTCGACTAGCGGGGGGAGTTACAATGAGCAGTTCTTC.

This clonotype was found many times. CDR3 loop: CSARDGTQVSSYEQYF. CDR3 DNA: TGCAGTGCTAGAGATGGCACCCAGGTTTCCTCCTACGAGCAGTACTTC. The V and J genes are TRBV20-1 and TRBJ2-7; D unresolved. The CDR3 consists of 16 residues. Germline V gene sequence: CDR1 DFQATT, CDR2 SNEGSKA (reference sequence). Trimming left V 0 bases short and J 0 bases short, with 15 bases between.

The table lists this clonotype with many counts. The CDR3 protein is CSAISGGTNIQYF. The CDR3 DNA sequence: TGCAGTGCTATAAGCGGGGGGACAAACATTCAGTACTTC. The gene calls are TRBV20-1 and TRBJ2-4, with 9 bases aligning to TRBD2. Germline V CDR1 and CDR2: DFQATT, SNEGSKA (reference sequence). This CDR3 has 13 residues. J lost 6 bases, V lost 4 bases, and 4 bases had no gene match.

In this sample, this clonotype turned up many times. The chain links TRBV9 to TRBJ2-7; no firm D call. The V gene lost 3 bases and the J gene lost 2 bases, with 9 bases spanning the gap. Germline V gives CDR1 SGDLS, CDR2 YYNGEE. The CDR3 length is 13 residues. The CDR3 reads CASSGGGAYEQYF. The CDR3 nucleotides read TGTGCCAGCAGCGGGGGTGGGGCCTACGAGCAGTACTTC. The whole variable domain, filled in from reference TRBV9 and TRBJ2-7, reads DSGVTQTPKHLITATGQRVTLRCSPRSGDLSVYWYQQSLDQGLQFLIQYYNGEERAKGNILERFSAQQFPDLHSELNLSSLELGDSALYFCASSGGGAYEQYFGPGTRLTVT.